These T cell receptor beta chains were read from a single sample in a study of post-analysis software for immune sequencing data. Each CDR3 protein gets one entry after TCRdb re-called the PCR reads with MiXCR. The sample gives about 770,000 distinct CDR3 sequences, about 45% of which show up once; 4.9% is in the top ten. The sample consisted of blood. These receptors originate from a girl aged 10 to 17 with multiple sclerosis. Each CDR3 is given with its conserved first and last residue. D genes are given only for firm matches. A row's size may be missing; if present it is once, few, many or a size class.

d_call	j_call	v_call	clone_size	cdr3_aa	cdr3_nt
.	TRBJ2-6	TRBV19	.	CATRYSGANVLTF	TGTGCCACCCGGTACTCTGGGGCCAACGTCCTGACTTTC
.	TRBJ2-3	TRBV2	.	CASRNRGDTQYF	TGTGCCAGCAGGAATCGCGGTGATACGCAGTATTTT
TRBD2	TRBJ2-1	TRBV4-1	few	CASSQGVEASGRYEQFF	TGCGCCAGCAGCCAAGGGGTTGAGGCTAGCGGGAGATATGAGCAGTTCTTC
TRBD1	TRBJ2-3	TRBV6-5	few	CASSYGDRQYF	TGTGCCAGCAGTTACGGGGACAGGCAGTATTTT
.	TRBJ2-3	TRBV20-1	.	CSARILGTCSTDTQYF	TGCAGTGCAAGAATCCTAGGGACATGCAGCACAGATACGCAGTATTTT
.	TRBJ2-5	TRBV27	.	CASSSRGRGGEQYF	TGTGCCAGCAGTTCACGAGGCAGGGGTGGGGAGCAGTACTTC
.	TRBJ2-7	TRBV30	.	CAWVRGGGGDFPYEQYF	TGTGCCTGGGTCCGAGGTGGAGGAGGGGACTTTCCCTACGAGCAGTACTTC
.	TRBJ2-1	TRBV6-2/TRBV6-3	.	CASSYSFQGVYNEQFF	TGTGCCAGCAGTTACTCGTTTCAGGGAGTCTACAATGAGCAGTTCTTC
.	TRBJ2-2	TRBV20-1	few	CSAAQSTGELFF	TGCAGTGCGGCCCAGTCCACCGGGGAGCTGTTTTTT
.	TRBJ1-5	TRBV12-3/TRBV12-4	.	CASSLRQFGNQPQHF	TGTGCCAGCAGTTTGCGACAGTTCGGCAATCAGCCCCAGCATTTT
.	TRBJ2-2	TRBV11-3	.	CASSQLRLGYTGELFF	TGTGCCAGCAGCCAACTCCGTTTAGGATACACCGGGGAGCTGTTTTTT
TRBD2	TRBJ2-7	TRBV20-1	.	CSAPTPGLAYEQYF	TGCAGTGCTCCTACCCCGGGACTAGCGTACGAGCAGTACTTC
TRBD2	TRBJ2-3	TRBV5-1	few	CASSLTGTSFGDTQYF	TGCGCCAGCAGCCTGACCGGGACTAGCTTCGGAGATACGCAGTATTTT
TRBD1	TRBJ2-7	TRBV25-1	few	CASSEGGQGSYEQYF	TGTGCCAGCAGTGAAGGGGGACAGGGATCCTACGAGCAGTACTTC
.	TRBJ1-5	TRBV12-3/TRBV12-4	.	CASSSGPPNNQPQHF	TGTGCCAGCAGCTCGGGACCGCCAAACAATCAGCCCCAGCATTTT
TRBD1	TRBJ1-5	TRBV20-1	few	CSARDLQGGSNQPQHF	TGCAGTGCTAGGGACCTACAGGGGGGAAGCAATCAGCCCCAGCATTTT
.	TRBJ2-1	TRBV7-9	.	CASSLETFHEQFF	TGTGCCAGCAGCTTAGAAACCTTTCATGAGCAGTTCTTC
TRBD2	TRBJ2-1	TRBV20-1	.	CSASFNRASGSMNNEQFF	TGCAGTGCTAGCTTTAATCGGGCTAGCGGGAGTATGAACAATGAGCAGTTCTTC
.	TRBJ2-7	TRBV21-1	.	CASSPCRHYEQYF	TGTGCCAGCAGCCCCTGCAGGCACTACGAGCAGTACTTC
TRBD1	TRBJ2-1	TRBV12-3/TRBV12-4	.	CASSSGGVTTEQFF	TGTGCCAGCAGCTCAGGGGGAGTCACTACTGAGCAGTTCTTC
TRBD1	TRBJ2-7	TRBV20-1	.	CSAQGAPWDRVYEQYF	TGCAGTGCCCAAGGGGCCCCCTGGGACAGGGTTTACGAGCAGTACTTC
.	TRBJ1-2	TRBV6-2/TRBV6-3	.	CASSSLYNYGYTF	TGTGCCAGCAGTAGCCTCTACAACTATGGCTACACCTTC
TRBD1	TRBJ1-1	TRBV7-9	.	CASRATGASTEAFF	TGTGCCAGCAGGGCGACAGGGGCGAGCACTGAAGCTTTCTTT
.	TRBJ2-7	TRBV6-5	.	CASSYRQPSSYEQYF	TGTGCCAGCAGTTACCGACAGCCAAGCTCCTACGAGCAGTACTTC
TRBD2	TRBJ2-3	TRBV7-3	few	CASSLGLPGLARDTQYF	TGTGCCAGCAGCTTAGGCCTCCCGGGACTAGCCCGAGATACGCAGTATTTT
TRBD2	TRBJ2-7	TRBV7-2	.	CASSLGGLAARDEQYF	TGTGCCAGCAGCTTAGGGGGACTAGCGGCGAGGGACGAGCAGTACTTC
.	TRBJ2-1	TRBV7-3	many	CASGGSYNEQFF	TGTGCCAGCGGGGGCTCCTACAATGAGCAGTTCTTC
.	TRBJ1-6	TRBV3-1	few	CASSPIYNSPLHF	TGTGCCAGCAGCCCAATCTATAATTCACCCCTCCACTTT
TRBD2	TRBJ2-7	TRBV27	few	CASSKRGEVSYEQYF	TGTGCCAGCAGTAAACGGGGGGAGGTTTCCTACGAGCAGTACTTC
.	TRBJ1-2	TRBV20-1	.	CSARDTLEDGYTF	TGCAGTGCTAGAGACACATTAGAGGATGGCTACACCTTC
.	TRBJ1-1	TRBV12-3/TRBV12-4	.	CASRFQGDTEAFF	TGTGCCAGCAGGTTCCAGGGTGACACTGAAGCTTTCTTT
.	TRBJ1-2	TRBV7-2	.	CASSPRPVRANYGYTF	TGTGCCAGCAGCCCCAGGCCTGTCAGGGCTAACTATGGCTACACCTTC